A selection of T cell receptor beta chains follows, all from one sample in a study of neoadjuvant anti-PD-1 for oral cavity cancer. Generated by immunoSEQ multiplex PCR, the TCRdb table keeps only in-frame clones and is missing some. This table has under 85,000 clones, roughly four fifths appearing once. The sample consisted of PBMCs, taken before nivolumab (anti-PD-1) treatment. Receptors were obtained from a person between 40 and 85 years old with oral cavity squamous cell carcinoma. Each CDR3 is given with its conserved first and last residue. Each record gives: D gene, V gene, clone size, J gene, CDR3 DNA, CDR3 protein. D genes are given only for firm matches. The size of a clone is reported for some rows only, either as once, few or many, or as a class for expanded clones.

-	TRBV9	-	TRBJ2-1	TGTGCCAGCAGCGTAGGGGTATCCTTCTCGTATGAGCAGTTCTTC	CASSVGVSFSYEQFF
-	TRBV13	-	TRBJ2-3	TGTGCCAGCAGCTTAACAGGAACCACCCCAGATACGCAGTATTTT	CASSLTGTTPDTQYF
TRBD2	TRBV7-6	-	TRBJ2-1	TGTGCCAGCAGCGAGGGACTAGCGGGGTACAATGAGCAGTTCTTC	CASSEGLAGYNEQFF
TRBD2	TRBV18	-	TRBJ2-5	TGTGCCAGCTCACCAGAGGCGGGAGGATTGAAGACCCAGTACTTC	CASSPEAGGLKTQYF
TRBD2	TRBV10-3	-	TRBJ2-3	TGTGCCATCAGTCCGGGACTAGCGAGGACAGATACGCAGTATTTT	CAISPGLARTDTQYF
-	TRBV6-6	-	TRBJ1-1	TGTGCCAGCAGTTACTCACGGGGTGATGGCACTGAAGCTTTCTTT	CASSYSRGDGTEAFF
-	TRBV2	-	TRBJ1-3	TGTGCCAGCAGTGTATACGTCTCTGGAAACACCATATATTTT	CASSVYVSGNTIYF
TRBD2	TRBV5-1	few	TRBJ2-7	TGCGCCAGCAGCTTGCTGGGACTAGCGGGAACGTCTGAGCAGTACTTC	CASSLLGLAGTSEQYF
-	TRBV10-2	-	TRBJ2-6	TGCGCCAGCGCCCCAGGGGTAGGGGCCAACGTCCTGACTTTC	CASAPGVGANVLTF
TRBD1	TRBV6-1	-	TRBJ1-5	TGTGCCAGCAATCCGACAGGGAGCAATCAGCCCCAGCATTTT	CASNPTGSNQPQHF
-	TRBV7-9	-	TRBJ1-2	TGTGCCAGCAGCCCCGTGGGCGTCTATGGCTACACCTTC	CASSPVGVYGYTF
-	TRBV15	-	TRBJ1-1	TGTGCCACCAGCAGGACAGTGAACACTGAAGCTTTCTTT	CATSRTVNTEAFF
-	TRBV19	-	TRBJ1-2	TGTGCCAGTAGTATGCCGACGGGGGGATATGGCTACACCTTC	CASSMPTGGYGYTF
-	TRBV2	-	TRBJ2-7	TGTGCCAGCAACCACAGGGGGGGCTACGAGCAGTACTTC	CASNHRGGYEQYF
TRBD1	TRBV2	-	TRBJ1-4	TGTGCCAGCAGGAACAGGGACAGGGTAGGCGAAAAACTGTTTTTT	CASRNRDRVGEKLFF
TRBD2	TRBV30	-	TRBJ2-2	TGTGCCTGGAAGACTAGCGGGGCGAACACCGGGGAGCTGTTTTTT	CAWKTSGANTGELFF
TRBD2	TRBV13	-	TRBJ2-7	TGTGCCAGCAGCAGCAGCGGGAGGGGCTACGAGCAGTACTTC	CASSSSGRGYEQYF
-	TRBV30	-	TRBJ2-3	TGTGCCTGGACAGAGTCTAGCACAGATACGCAGTATTTT	CAWTESSTDTQYF
TRBD1	TRBV11-3	-	TRBJ2-1	TGTGCCAGCAGCCCCGGGACAGGGGCCTACAATGAGCAGTTCTTC	CASSPGTGAYNEQFF
TRBD1	TRBV2	-	TRBJ1-5	TGTGCCAGCAGGGCCGGGACAGGGTTACCCCAGCATTTT	CASRAGTGLPQHF
TRBD1	TRBV6-1	-	TRBJ2-7	TGTGCCAGCAGCCTCCGGGACAGGGTCAACGAGCAGTACTTC	CASSLRDRVNEQYF
TRBD2	TRBV29-1	-	TRBJ2-1	TGCAGCGTTGAGACTAGCGGGAGGGCCAATGAGCAGTTCTTC	CSVETSGRANEQFF
TRBD1	TRBV30	-	TRBJ1-1	TGTGCCACGGGACAGGGAAAGTCCACTGAAGCTTTCTTT	CATGQGKSTEAFF
TRBD1	TRBV11-2	-	TRBJ2-5	TGTGCCAGCAGCCCAGGGGGCTGGGAGACCCAGTACTTC	CASSPGGWETQYF
-	TRBV29-1	once	TRBJ2-5	TGCAGCGCACTTCGGGACAGACCCGTAGCGGGAACGGAGACCCAGTACTTC	CSALRDRPVAGTETQYF
-	TRBV29-1	-	TRBJ2-3	TGCAGCGTTGAGGGGGGAACAGATACGCAGTATTTT	CSVEGGTDTQYF
TRBD2	TRBV29-1	-	TRBJ2-7	TGCAGCGTTAATAGGGAGGGCTCCTACGAGCAGTACTTC	CSVNREGSYEQYF
TRBD1	TRBV9	-	TRBJ2-7	TGTGCCAGCAGCCCCCAAGAGGGACAGCCGTACTTC	CASSPQEGQPYF
TRBD1	TRBV7-9	-	TRBJ2-5	TGTGCCAGCAGCTGGGAAGGGACAGGTAAAGAGACCCAGTACTTC	CASSWEGTGKETQYF
-	TRBV9	once	TRBJ1-5	TGTGCCAGCAGCGAGGGGGGGAATAGCAATCAGCCCCAGCATTTT	CASSEGGNSNQPQHF
TRBD1	TRBV29-1	-	TRBJ1-4	TGCAGCGTGAGCAATAGGACAGGGATGATTGAAAAACTGTTTTTT	CSVSNRTGMIEKLFF
TRBD1	TRBV9	few	TRBJ1-2	TGTGCCAGCAGCTCATCCCGGGACAGGGGGCAAGGCTACACCTTC	CASSSSRDRGQGYTF
TRBD2	TRBV27	-	TRBJ2-7	TGTGCCAGCACCCCTAGCGGGAGGGGGGAGCAGTACTTC	CASTPSGRGEQYF
-	TRBV15	-	TRBJ1-5	TGTGCCACCAGCAGAGGTGGGGGGCCGCAGCCCCAGCATTTT	CATSRGGGPQPQHF
-	TRBV2	-	TRBJ2-5	TGTGCCAGCAGTGTGACCGGTCAAGAGACCCAGTACTTC	CASSVTGQETQYF
-	TRBV5-1	-	TRBJ2-3	TGCGCCAGCAGCTTGGACGGTCAGAGCACAGATACGCAGTATTTT	CASSLDGQSTDTQYF
-	TRBV28	once	TRBJ2-7	TGTGCCAGCAGTCCCCGGCAGGGCGGGACCTACGAGCAGTACTTC	CASSPRQGGTYEQYF
-	TRBV30	-	TRBJ1-5	TGTGCCTGGAGCACAGGGACGAGCAATCAGCCCCAGCATTTT	CAWSTGTSNQPQHF
-	TRBV6-5	-	TRBJ2-1	TGTGCCAGCGCCCAGGGGAGTTCCTCCTACAATGAGCAGTTCTTC	CASAQGSSSYNEQFF
-	TRBV5-4	-	TRBJ1-2	TGTGCCAGCAGCCCCGAGGGGAGACAGGCGGACTTC	CASSPEGRQADF
TRBD1	TRBV6-1	-	TRBJ2-2	TGTGCCAGCAGTGAACAAGTGATGGCAGGGGGTAGCACCGGGGAGCTGTTTTTT	CASSEQVMAGGSTGELFF
-	TRBV25-1	-	TRBJ1-3	TGTGCCAGCAGTAAGGGGTCTGGAAACACCATATATTTT	CASSKGSGNTIYF
-	TRBV28	-	TRBJ2-2	TGTGCCAGCAGAATCTTGACCGGGGAGCTGTTTTTT	CASRILTGELFF
TRBD2	TRBV29-1	-	TRBJ2-5	TGCAGCGGGGGGACTATGGGAGAGACCCAGTACTTC	CSGGTMGETQYF
TRBD2	TRBV25-1	-	TRBJ2-1	TGTGCCAGCAGTAGACTGGGGGGGAAAAATTACAATGAGCAGTTCTTC	CASSRLGGKNYNEQFF
-	TRBV5-8	-	TRBJ2-6	TGTGCCAGCAGCTGGGGGGCGGGATCGTTCTCTGGGGCCAACGTCCTGACTTTC	CASSWGAGSFSGANVLTF
-	TRBV9	-	TRBJ1-5	TGTGCCAGCAGCGCGCTCCCGGACAGCAATCAGCCCCAGCATTTT	CASSALPDSNQPQHF
-	TRBV6-6	medium-sized	TRBJ1-5	TGTGCCAGCAGTTACGGGGCCAGAGTAGGTCAGCCCCAGCATTTT	CASSYGARVGQPQHF
-	TRBV7-3	once	TRBJ2-4	TGTGCCAGCAGCTTAATGGGGGCTCCCGGCAACATTCAGTACTTC	CASSLMGAPGNIQYF
TRBD1	TRBV11-2	-	TRBJ2-7	TGTGCCAGCAGCCAGGGGACAGCGGCCTCCTACGAGCAGTACTTC	CASSQGTAASYEQYF
TRBD1	TRBV5-1	-	TRBJ2-2	TGCGCCAGCAGCTTGGCGGGGACAGTGAACACCGGGGAGCTGTTTTTT	CASSLAGTVNTGELFF
TRBD2	TRBV6-1	-	TRBJ2-1	TGTGCCAGCAGGAGGACTAGCGGGTATGAGCAGTTCTTC	CASRRTSGYEQFF
TRBD1	TRBV30	-	TRBJ1-5	TGTGCCTGGAGTGGTAGGACAGGGAGCAATCAGCCCCAGCATTTT	CAWSGRTGSNQPQHF